The clone carrying this T cell receptor (beta chain) was observed at least ten times. Its antigen is still unknown. Germline and junction disagree at one end, which may indicate a read error. This CDR3 contains 14 residues. Germline CDR1 MDHEN, CDR2 SYDVKM. The data were obtained in a study of identical twins. Study results and limitations: Fewer insertions marked abundant cord blood beta clonotypes; young adult naive trended weakly, memory not at all. Compared with models, monozygotic twins showed more out-of-frame TCR alpha sharing. Excess low generation probability was seen in twin-shared out-of-frame alpha sequences.

Unique molecular identifiers were present on cDNA, and template switching added a universal primer site. Each CDR3 protein is one row after TCRdb ran MiXCR on the 5' RACE reads. The sample gives 250,000 to 350,000 distinct CDR3 sequences, approximately 8% of which show up once; approximately 2.1% is in the top ten. This sample also appeared in a second study, on yellow fever vaccine responses in identical twins.

This TCR came from a woman under 30 in good health. The chain couples TRBV28 to TRBJ2-6, with D unclear. Sample: memory (CD45RO+) T cells sorted from blood. The CDR3 loop reads CASSLSSGANVLTF. CDR3 bases: TGTGCCAGCAGCTTATCGAGTGGGGCCAACGTCCTGACTTTC.